This T cell receptor (beta chain) was captured in a study of T cell changes during pregnancy in multiple sclerosis. The CDR3 sequence is 15 residues long. Between the trimmed V and J ends, which lost 6 bases and 12 bases, there was a span of 24 bases. CDR1 and CDR2 (germline): SNHLY, FYNNEI. The assay was immunoSEQ multiplex PCR, and TCRdb's table has in-frame clones only and misses some. Of 28,000 or so clones in the sample, 89% are singletons; the top ten hold approximately 0.86%. This chain uses TRBV2 with TRBJ2-1, with a tentative D call TRBD2 (6 bases). The sequence was obtained from a female donor with multiple sclerosis, enrolled in a pregnancy study. The sequencing used CD4+ T cells from peripheral blood mononuclear cells, collected in the second trimester of pregnancy. DNA for the CDR3: TGTGCCAGCAGCCCCATGCCCCCTGACGTCGGGGGGCAGTTCTTC. Encoded protein: CASSPMPPDVGGQFF.